Listed here are 19 T cell receptor beta chains from one sample, sequenced in a study of cytomegalovirus exposure and HLA in healthy donors. With 60 Vbeta and 13 Jbeta primers, the PCR was carried out. Sequencing was performed with immunoSEQ multiplex PCR; in TCRdb, only in-frame clones are kept and a portion is missing. The data hold roughly 110,000 clones, with around 80% observed a single time. The sequencing input was PBMCs. Source of these receptors: a man in his forties in good health and CMV-seronegative.

This rearrangement joins TRBV5-4 to TRBJ2-3; 11 bases are shared with TRBD2. The CDR3 is made up of 16 amino acids. J gave up 3 bases and V 4 bases, and 7 bases lay outside the gene matches. Per the germline V gene, CDR1 is SGHNT and CDR2 is YYREEE (reference sequence). CDR3 loop: CASSLDLAGGTDTQYF. In nucleotides, the CDR3 is TGTGCCAGCAGCCTGGACCTAGCGGGGGGTACAGATACGCAGTATTTT.

This clone was seen a few times. The J gene is TRBJ2-3, the V gene TRBV10-3, with TRBD1 matching 9 bases. With 6 bases clipped from V and 1 base from J, the junction kept 5 bases outside the gene matches. Per germline, CDR1 ENHRY and CDR2 SYGVKD. The CDR3 contains 15 residues. In nucleotides, the CDR3 is TGTGCCATCAGCGGCTGGACAGGGGGCACAGATACGCAGTATTTT. It codes for CAISGWTGGTDTQYF.

This chain links TRBV7-9 with TRBJ2-2; D is unresolved. From germline, CDR1 is SEHNR and CDR2 FQNEAQ (reference sequence). The CDR3 has 14 residues. V gave up 0 bases and J gave up 2 bases, with 4 bases separating them. CDR3 in DNA: TGTGCCAGCAGCTTAGCGACAAACACCGGGGAGCTGTTTTTT. It specifies CASSLATNTGELFF.

The J gene is TRBJ2-3, the V gene TRBV5-8; 11 bases match TRBD2. There are 15 residues in the CDR3. The germline V gene has CDR1 SGHTS and CDR2 YDEGEE. The V and J ends lost 0 bases and 4 bases, in that order; junction bases with no gene match: 1. CDR3 loop: CASSLVLAGADTQYF. The CDR3 nucleotides read TGTGCCAGCAGCTTGGTACTAGCGGGGGCAGATACGCAGTATTTT.

The chain carries TRBV25-1 and TRBJ1-4; weak D call: TRBD1 (5 bases). There are 14 residues in the CDR3. CDR1 is MGHDK, CDR2 SYGVNS, per germline. Trimming removed 1 base from V and 4 bases from J, with 7 bases in between. In DNA, the CDR3 is TGTGCCAGCAGTGAATGGGGCGGTAATGAAAAACTGTTTTTT. Amino acid sequence: CASSEWGGNEKLFF.

This chain connects TRBV18 to TRBJ2-3, with D unresolved. Trimming took off 1 base at V and 7 bases at J, with 6 bases between the two ends. This CDR3 contains 12 residues. Looked up from germline, CDR1 is KGHSH and CDR2 is LQKENI. The CDR3 sequence: CASSPLDNTQYF. The CDR3 bases are TGTGCCAGCTCACCACTAGACAATACGCAGTATTTT.

The CDR3 loop reads CASSVRAGPDTQYF. CDR3 sequence (DNA): TGTGCCAGCAGCGTACGGGCAGGGCCCGATACGCAGTATTTT. The rearrangement links TRBV9 to TRBJ2-3, with D perhaps matching TRBD1 (5 bases). This CDR3 is built from 14 residues. Trimming removed 1 base from V and 6 bases from J, with 12 bases in between. CDR1 is SGDLS and CDR2 is YYNGEE in the germline V gene.

This chain joins TRBV6-5 and TRBJ2-1, with TRBD1 matching over 7 bases. The ends lost 10 bases at V and 9 bases at J; junction bases unmatched: 6. Germline V gives CDR1 MNHEY, CDR2 SVGAGI. CDR3 length equals 11 residues. CDR3 loop: CATNTGAEQFF. The CDR3 nucleotides are TGTGCCACCAATACAGGGGCTGAGCAGTTCTTC.

The chain couples TRBV5-1 to TRBJ1-2, with TRBD1 identical over 9 bases. Germline trimming cut 4 bases from V and 3 bases from J; bases unmatched to any gene: 4. Per the germline V gene, CDR1 is SGHRS and CDR2 is YFSETQ. CDR3 length: 14 residues. The CDR3 nucleotides read TGCGCCAGCAGCACAGGGGGCGGAGACTATGGCTACACCTTC. Its protein is CASSTGGGDYGYTF. The variable domain in full, completed from reference TRBV5-1 and TRBJ1-2, reads KAGVTQTPRYLIKTRGQQVTLSCSPISGHRSVSWYQQTPGQGLQFLFEYFSETQRNKGNFPGRFSGRQFSNSRSEMNVSTLELGDSALYLCASSTGGGDYGYTFGSGTRLTVV.

The chain has TRBV9 and TRBJ2-5; 9 bases agree with TRBD2. V dropped 2 bases and J dropped 5; count of bases not matched to a gene: 7. This CDR3 region has 15 residues. Per the germline V gene, CDR1 is SGDLS and CDR2 is YYNGEE. For the CDR3, the DNA is TGTGCCAGCAGCGTTGGCGGGGGGGCCCGTGAGACCCAGTACTTC. Its protein is CASSVGGGARETQYF.

The rearrangement joins TRBV6-6 to TRBJ1-1, with D maybe TRBD1 (5 bases). The CDR3 has 15 residues. CDR1 is MNHNY, CDR2 SVGAGI, per germline (reference sequence). Deletions cut 2 bases from V and 5 bases from J, with 15 bases between. The CDR3 DNA reads TGTGCCAGCAGTTACAGCCCGGGGGGGGGAACTGAAGCTTTCTTT. It encodes CASSYSPGGGTEAFF.

The chain employs TRBV6-1 and TRBJ2-3, with 8 bases lining up with TRBD1. CDR3 size: 17 residues. With 3 bases clipped from V and 3 bases from J, the junction kept 11 bases outside the gene matches. Germline V gene sequence: CDR1 MNHNS, CDR2 SASEGT. CDR3 protein: CASSEIIGGQGTDTQYF. CDR3 coding DNA: TGTGCCAGCAGTGAGATTATCGGAGGACAGGGAACAGATACGCAGTATTTT.

This chain links TRBV27 with TRBJ1-1, with D possibly being TRBD1 (6 bases). Germline-derived CDR1 and CDR2 are MNHEY and SMNVEV (reference sequence). This CDR3 is built from 14 residues. V shed 0 bases and J shed 8 bases, with 13 bases lying between them. The CDR3 nucleotides read TGTGCCAGCAGTTTATCGGGGGGGCAGAAGGAAGCTTTCTTT. As protein: CASSLSGGQKEAFF.

The genes are TRBV12-5 and TRBJ2-7; tentative D call: TRBD1 (5 bases). From germline, CDR1 is LGHNT and CDR2 FRNRAP. V was trimmed by 1 base and J by 2 bases, leaving 6 bases between them. This CDR3 contains 13 residues. DNA of the CDR3: TGTGCTAGTGGTTTGGGACAGACCTACGAGCAGTACTTC. This codes for CASGLGQTYEQYF.

The V call is TRBV13, the J call TRBJ2-3; the D is unclear. The V end lost 1 base, the J end lost 1 base, and 12 bases lay between the germline ends. The CDR3 totals 16 residues. Germline V gene lookup returns CDR1 PRHDT and CDR2 FYEKMQ (reference sequence). The CDR3 DNA sequence: TGTGCCAGCAGCTTAGACCGGAGTCCTGGCACAGATACGCAGTATTTT. Its protein product is CASSLDRSPGTDTQYF.

V usage is TRBV5-3 and J usage is TRBJ1-3; maybe TRBD1 (6 bases). TRBV5-3 is annotated as an ORF whose role is uncertain. Trimming took off 4 bases at V and 11 bases at J, with 25 bases between the two ends. The CDR3 consists of 16 residues. The CDR3: CARSRRDRPCVVPIYF. The CDR3 region has the DNA TGTGCCAGAAGCCGCCGTGACAGGCCGTGTGTGGTGCCCATATATTTT.

The chain recombines TRBV9 with TRBJ2-7; D is unresolved. The germline CDR1 and CDR2 sequences are SGDLS and YYNGEE. The CDR3 totals 12 residues. V dropped 3 bases and J dropped 3 bases, with 7 bases sitting between them. CDR3 DNA: TGTGCCAGCAGCGCTCCTAGCTACGAGCAGTACTTC. As protein: CASSAPSYEQYF.

The count of this clone is one. This sequence joins TRBV19 and TRBJ2-3; D perhaps matches TRBD2 (5 bases). The V end was cut by 5 bases, the J end by 4 bases, with 22 bases between. Germline-derived CDR1 and CDR2 are LNHDA and SQIVND (reference sequence). This CDR3 comprises 17 residues. CDR3 bases: TGTGCCAGTAGTCACCTTAACCCGGGAACGAGGGCAGATACGCAGTATTTT. This sequence encodes CASSHLNPGTRADTQYF.

This clone was recorded once. V is TRBV18 and J is TRBJ1-4; D may be TRBD1 (5 bases). The CDR3 length is 15 residues. V lost 2 bases, J lost 5 bases, and 12 bases lay in between. CDR1 is KGHSH, CDR2 LQKENI, per germline. The CDR3 sequence: CASSPSGGKNEKLFF. The CDR3 DNA reads TGTGCCAGCTCACCATCGGGGGGGAAGAATGAAAAACTGTTTTTT.